This is a list of T cell receptor beta chains from one sample in a study of blood T cells in healthy people across ages. TCRdb redid the calling of the 5' RACE reads with MiXCR, one entry per CDR3 protein. The sample holds about 540,000 distinct CDR3 sequences, approximately 25% seen once. Separately, the same data were catalogued under a study of T cells of mothers and their children.

The specimen sequenced was blood. The receptors come from a boy between 5 and 17 years old in good health. Each CDR3 is given with its conserved first and last residue. Each record gives: V gene, D gene, J gene, clone size, CDR3 DNA, CDR3 protein. D genes are given only for firm matches. The size of a clone is reported for some rows only, either as once, few or many, or as a class for expanded clones.

>TRBV4-2|-|TRBJ2-7|few
TGTGCCAGCAGCCAAGTTATGGCAGCCTACGAGCAGTACTTC
CASSQVMAAYEQYF
>TRBV29-1|TRBD1|TRBJ1-2|few
TGCAGCGTTGAAAGTCAGGGGGCAAACTATGGCTACACCTTC
CSVESQGANYGYTF
>TRBV20-1|TRBD2|TRBJ2-7|-
TGCAGTGCTAGCGTCCCGGGGAGGGAGAGCGAGCAGTACTTC
CSASVPGRESEQYF
>TRBV29-1|-|TRBJ1-3|-
TGCAGCGTCCAGCGCTCTGGAAACACCATATATTTT
CSVQRSGNTIYF
>TRBV6-4|-|TRBJ2-7|few
TGTGCCAGCAAGATAGAACGCGTACCCTACGAGCAGTACTTC
CASKIERVPYEQYF
>TRBV27|TRBD2|TRBJ2-2|-
TGTGCCAGCACCTGGGGGGGAAACACCGGGGAGCTGTTTTTT
CASTWGGNTGELFF
>TRBV4-3|TRBD2|TRBJ2-3|few
TGCGCCAGCAGCCAAGGCAGACTAGCGGGGGGTGCAGATACGCAGTATTTT
CASSQGRLAGGADTQYF
>TRBV29-1|-|TRBJ2-1|-
TGCAGCGTTGATGGCAGAGGAGAGCAGTTCTTC
CSVDGRGEQFF
>TRBV5-1|-|TRBJ2-5|-
TGCGCCAGCAGTGCGGGACAGCGGTACGAGACCCAGTACTTC
CASSAGQRYETQYF
>TRBV7-9|TRBD1|TRBJ2-1|-
TGCGCCAGCAGCACCCGGACAGGCCACAATGAGCAGTTCTTC
CASSTRTGHNEQFF
>TRBV7-3|TRBD1|TRBJ2-3|-
TGTGCCAGCAGCTTACAGGGGGCCCGTATGGATACGCAGTATTTT
CASSLQGARMDTQYF
>TRBV7-3|-|TRBJ2-1|once
TGTGCCAGCAGCTTCGATAGCGGTGGATACAATGAGCAGTTCTTC
CASSFDSGGYNEQFF
>TRBV29-1|-|TRBJ1-1|-
TGCAGCGTTTTAATCGGGTGGGGCACTGAAGCTTTCTTT
CSVLIGWGTEAFF
>TRBV7-9|TRBD1|TRBJ2-7|many
TGTGCCAGCAGCTCCAAAGTGGGGTGGACAGGGGTGAACACCTACGAGCAGTACTTC
CASSSKVGWTGVNTYEQYF
>TRBV12-3/TRBV12-4|TRBD1|TRBJ1-4|few
TGTGCCAGCACTATTTTTTTGAGGGGGCGAACCGACGCAACTAATGAAAAACTGTTTTTT
CASTIFLRGRTDATNEKLFF
>TRBV5-1|TRBD2|TRBJ2-1|many
TGCGCCAGCAGCTTGGTGGTGGGACTAGACAATGAGCAGTTCTTC
CASSLVVGLDNEQFF
>TRBV6-4|-|TRBJ2-3|-
TGTGCCACCTCGGAGGGTAGCACAGATACGCAGTATTTT
CATSEGSTDTQYF
>TRBV29-1|-|TRBJ1-1|-
TGCAGCGTTGAGAGGGGCTCGGGGAACACTGAAGCTTTCTTT
CSVERGSGNTEAFF
>TRBV7-2|TRBD1|TRBJ1-1|-
TGTGCCAGCAGCTTAGCGCACCAGGGGGAAAGAATCGCTGAAGCTTTCTTT
CASSLAHQGERIAEAFF
>TRBV28|-|TRBJ2-1|-
TGTGCCAGCGGCGGGGTTTGGGGTTGGAATGAGCAGTTCTTC
CASGGVWGWNEQFF
>TRBV20-1|TRBD2|TRBJ2-5|-
TGCAGTGCTAGAGGGACTAGCGGGGAAGAGACCCAGTACTTC
CSARGTSGEETQYF
>TRBV10-3|-|TRBJ2-5|-
TGTGCCATCAGTGAGTGGGGGACATCAGCATACTTC
CAISEWGTSAYF
>TRBV4-3|TRBD2|TRBJ2-3|-
TGCGCCAGCAGCCAAGAGTGGCTAGGACTAGCGGGAGGGCCAGATACGCAATATTTT
CASSQEWLGLAGGPDTQYF
>TRBV2|TRBD1|TRBJ2-3|-
TGTGCCAGCAGTGAACCGGGACAGGGGTACGCAGATACGCAGTATTTT
CASSEPGQGYADTQYF
>TRBV7-9|TRBD2|TRBJ2-1|few
TGTGCCAGCAGAGAGCTAGCGGGGGGGCGCAATGAGCAGTTCTTC
CASRELAGGRNEQFF
>TRBV7-2|-|TRBJ1-1|once
TGTGCCAGCAGCTCGGAGGGGCGGGTGAACACTGAAGCTTTCTTT
CASSSEGRVNTEAFF
>TRBV4-3|-|TRBJ1-6|-
TGCGCCAGCAGCCAAGAGTCCTATTCACCCCTCCACTTT
CASSQESYSPLHF
>TRBV20-1|-|TRBJ1-1|few
TGCAGTGCTAGGAAACGCCGGGAGAGCAGGGAAGCTTTCTTT
CSARKRRESREAFF
>TRBV7-2|TRBD2|TRBJ2-5|few
TGTCCCAGCAGCTTAGCTAGCGGAATAAAAGAGACCCAGTACTTC
CPSSLASGIKETQYF
>TRBV2|-|TRBJ2-5|-
TGTGCCAGCAGTGCCCGGCCAGAGACCCAGTACTTC
CASSARPETQYF
>TRBV4-3|TRBD1|TRBJ1-2|few
TGCGCCAGCAGCCAAGGGAGTGGGACAGGGGGCGCGGGTGGCTACACCTTC
CASSQGSGTGGAGGYTF
>TRBV11-2|TRBD2|TRBJ2-7|-
TGTGCCAGCAGGGATGGAGCGGGAGGATACGAGCAGTACTTC
CASRDGAGGYEQYF
>TRBV10-3|TRBD2|TRBJ2-7|few
TGTGCCATATGGGAGGGCCTTCGCTCCTACGAGCAGTACTTC
CAIWEGLRSYEQYF
>TRBV28|TRBD1|TRBJ1-6|-
TGTGCCAGCAGTCCATTATTGGGTTCGCGGGACAGGGAAGGGGGGAATTCACCCCTCCACTTT
CASSPLLGSRDREGGNSPLHF
>TRBV12-3/TRBV12-4|-|TRBJ2-7|few
TGTGCCAGTAGCCTACACAGGGTCAACTACGAGCAGTACTTC
CASSLHRVNYEQYF
>TRBV7-9|TRBD1|TRBJ2-7|-
TGTGCCAGCAGCTTCCAAACAGGGGGCCGCTTCTACGAGCAGTACTTC
CASSFQTGGRFYEQYF
>TRBV20-1|TRBD1|TRBJ2-5|few
TGCAGTGCTTACAGGGGGGCACAAGTGACCCAGTACTTC
CSAYRGAQVTQYF
>TRBV7-6|-|TRBJ2-3|few
TGTGCCAGCAGCTTAGCGCTCCCGTATGGCACAGATACGCAGTATTTT
CASSLALPYGTDTQYF
>TRBV4-1|-|TRBJ2-7|few
TGCGCCAGCAGCCAAGATAGTGTACAGGGAGCCTCCTACGAGCAGTACTTC
CASSQDSVQGASYEQYF
>TRBV28|-|TRBJ2-5|few
TGTGCCAGCACCCAGGGTTTGTCGGAGACCCAGTACTTC
CASTQGLSETQYF
>TRBV6-6|-|TRBJ1-5|-
TGTGCTAGCGAGGCCCCGGGCTCCCTGGGCAATCAGCCCCAGCATTTT
CASEAPGSLGNQPQHF
>TRBV5-1|-|TRBJ2-7|-
TGCGCCAGCAGCTTGGGGGGTGCGGGATCATCCTACGAGCAGTACTTC
CASSLGGAGSSYEQYF
>TRBV28|-|TRBJ1-1|-
TGTGCCAGCAGTTTGTACGGACCGGACACTGAAGCTTTCTTT
CASSLYGPDTEAFF
>TRBV9|TRBD1|TRBJ1-1|few
TGTGCCAGCAGCCCGAGCGGACAGGGAATGGACACTGAAGCTTTCTTT
CASSPSGQGMDTEAFF
>TRBV28|-|TRBJ2-5|-
TGTGCCAGCAGTGCAAGGGTGGAGACCCAGTACTTC
CASSARVETQYF
>TRBV11-2|TRBD2|TRBJ2-3|-
TGTGCCAGCAGCTGGGCCCCAGCGGGGGTCACAGATACGCAGTATTTT
CASSWAPAGVTDTQYF
>TRBV11-2|TRBD1|TRBJ1-2|-
TGTGCCAGCAGCGTAGAGACAGGGCCCTTCTATGGCTACACCTTC
CASSVETGPFYGYTF
>TRBV18|-|TRBJ2-6|-
TGTGCCAGCTCTAAGGACACAAGCTCTGGGGCCAACGTCCTGACTTTC
CASSKDTSSGANVLTF
>TRBV20-1|TRBD2|TRBJ2-1|-
TGCAGTGCTAGAGCTAGCGGGCCCGACAATGAGCAGTTCTTC
CSARASGPDNEQFF
>TRBV29-1|TRBD1|TRBJ1-1|-
TGCAGCGTTGACAGTCGGAACAGGGGGGGCACTGAAGCTTTCTTT
CSVDSRNRGGTEAFF
>TRBV24-1|-|TRBJ2-3|few
TGTGCCACCAGTTCCAATGGGGGACTCCGCACAGATACGCAGTATTTT
CATSSNGGLRTDTQYF
>TRBV29-1|TRBD1|TRBJ2-3|few
TGCAGCGTTGGACAGGGGGTCGGCACAGATACGCAGTATTTT
CSVGQGVGTDTQYF
>TRBV4-1|TRBD1|TRBJ2-3|-
TGCGCCAGCAGCCGACAGGGGGCGGGCACAGATACGCAGTATTTT
CASSRQGAGTDTQYF
>TRBV4-3|-|TRBJ1-6|few
TGCGCCAGCAGCCAAGATGGTCGTTACGGGGCACCCCTCCACTTT
CASSQDGRYGAPLHF
>TRBV6-5|TRBD1|TRBJ2-5|few
TGTGCCAGCAGTTGGACGGGACAGGGGAAAGAGACCCAGTACTTC
CASSWTGQGKETQYF
>TRBV6-2/TRBV6-3|-|TRBJ2-7|-
TGTGCCAGCAGTTACCAGGACAGAGGCGAGCAGTACTTC
CASSYQDRGEQYF
>TRBV5-1|-|TRBJ1-2|few
TGCGCCAGCAGGGAAGGGACATCGGATGGCTACACCTTC
CASREGTSDGYTF
>TRBV12-5|-|TRBJ1-1|-
TGTGCTAGTGAGTGCAGAATCAGGTCGAACACTGAAGCTTTCTTT
CASECRIRSNTEAFF
>TRBV7-8|TRBD1|TRBJ2-5|-
TGTGCCAGCAGCTCAGGGGGTGAGGAGACCCAGTACTTC
CASSSGGEETQYF